This TCR beta chain originates from a study of blood T cell repertoires in COVID-19. V was shortened by 3 bases and J by 6 bases, with 10 bases between the two germline ends. CDR1 is KGHSH and CDR2 is LQKENI in the germline V gene. The CDR3 extends over 13 amino acids. The assay was immunoSEQ multiplex PCR, and TCRdb's table has in-frame clones only and misses some. The sample comprises approximately 240,000 clones, 80% to 95% of which are singletons, and 1.5% to 2% rests with the top ten. The chain uses TRBV18 and TRBJ2-3; possibly TRBD2 for D (5 bases). The sequence was collected from a woman in her late teens or twenties who had recovered from COVID-19. Sequenced material: PBMCs or T cells enriched from blood (not recorded which). The chain's CDR3 is CASSPGELDTQYF. The CDR3 DNA is TGTGCCAGCTCACCCGGGGAATTGGATACGCAGTATTTT. Looking up the rest from reference TRBV18 and TRBJ2-3 gives the full variable domain: NAGVMQNPRHLVRRRGQEARLRCSPMKGHSHVYWYRQLPEEGLKFMVYLQKENIIDESGMPKERFSAEFPKEGPSILRIQQVVRGDSAAYFCASSPGELDTQYFGPGTRLTVL.